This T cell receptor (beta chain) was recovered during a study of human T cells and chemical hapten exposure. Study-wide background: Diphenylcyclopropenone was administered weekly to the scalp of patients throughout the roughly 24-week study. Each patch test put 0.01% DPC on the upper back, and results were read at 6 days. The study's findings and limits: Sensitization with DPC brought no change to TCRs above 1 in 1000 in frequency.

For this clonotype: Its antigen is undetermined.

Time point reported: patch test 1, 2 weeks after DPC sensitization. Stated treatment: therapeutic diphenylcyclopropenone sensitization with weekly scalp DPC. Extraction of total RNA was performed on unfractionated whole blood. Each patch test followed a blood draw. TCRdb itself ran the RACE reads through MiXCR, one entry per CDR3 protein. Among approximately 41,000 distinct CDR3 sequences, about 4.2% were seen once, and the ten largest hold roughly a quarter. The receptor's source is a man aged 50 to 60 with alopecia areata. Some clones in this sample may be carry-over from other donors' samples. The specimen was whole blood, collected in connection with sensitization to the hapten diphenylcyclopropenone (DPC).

This CDR3 reads CSVLAGESYEQYF. The CDR3 DNA reads TGCAGCGTTTTAGCGGGTGAGTCCTACGAGCAGTACTTC. The chain links TRBV29-1 to TRBJ2-7; 7 bases are a match to TRBD2. The CDR3 has 13 residues. CDR1 is SQVTM and CDR2 is ANQGSEA in the germline V gene. Losses at the gene ends were 5 bases for V and 1 base for J; bases not matched to a gene: 5.